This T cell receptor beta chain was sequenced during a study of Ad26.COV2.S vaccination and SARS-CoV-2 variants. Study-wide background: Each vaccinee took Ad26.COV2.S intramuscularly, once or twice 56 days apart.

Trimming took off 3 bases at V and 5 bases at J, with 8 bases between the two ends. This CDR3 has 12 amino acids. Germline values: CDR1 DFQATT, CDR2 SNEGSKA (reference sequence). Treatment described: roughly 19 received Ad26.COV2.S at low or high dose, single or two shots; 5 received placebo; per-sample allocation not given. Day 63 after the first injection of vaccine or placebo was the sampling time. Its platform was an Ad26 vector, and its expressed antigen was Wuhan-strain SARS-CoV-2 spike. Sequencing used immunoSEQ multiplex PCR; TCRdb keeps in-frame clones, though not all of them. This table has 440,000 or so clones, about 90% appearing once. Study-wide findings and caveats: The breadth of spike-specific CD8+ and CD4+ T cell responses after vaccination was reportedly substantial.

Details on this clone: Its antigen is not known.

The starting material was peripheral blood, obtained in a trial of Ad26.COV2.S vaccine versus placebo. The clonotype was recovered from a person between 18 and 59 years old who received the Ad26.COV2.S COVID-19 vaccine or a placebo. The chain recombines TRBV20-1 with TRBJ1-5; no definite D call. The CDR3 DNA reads TGCAGTGCTAGTCATGGTGATCAGCCCCAGCATTTT. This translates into CSASHGDQPQHF.